The clone carrying this T cell receptor beta chain was seen more than once but under ten times. Relying on iRepertoire HTBI primers and Arm-PCR of CDR3 regions, the team built TCR beta libraries. TCRdb re-called the multiplex PCR reads with MiXCR, one entry per CDR3 protein. This sample carries over 350,000 distinct CDR3 sequences, approximately 15% of them seen once, and the ten largest clones take around a sixth. The sample is drawn from a study of regulatory T cells in long-lasting Graves disease. CDR1 SGHRS and CDR2 YFSETQ come from the germline V gene. This CDR3 comprises 14 residues. Trimming pared 2 bases from V and 7 bases from J, leaving 13 bases between. Time point given: newly diagnosed GD, antithyroid drugs for less than 3 months. There was RNA extracted from PBMCs, and the TCR library was made from it. All patients originated from an endocrinology department located in Xi'an, China. In addition, the sample was reused for a study of T cells in Graves' hyperthyroidism and ophthalmopathy. That study adds: The patients, who ranged from 18 to 65 in age, presented with newly diagnosed hyperthyroidism lasting under 2 months.

The TCR sequence derives from a woman in her 50s with Graves disease. The input for sequencing was peripheral blood mononuclear cells (PBMCs), taken at new diagnosis, from a patient treated with antithyroid drugs. V is TRBV5-1 and J is TRBJ2-1; D unresolved. CDR3 nucleotide sequence: TGCGCCAGCAGCTTAGCCAATTCTTTAAATGAGCAGTTCTTC. Protein: CASSLANSLNEQFF.